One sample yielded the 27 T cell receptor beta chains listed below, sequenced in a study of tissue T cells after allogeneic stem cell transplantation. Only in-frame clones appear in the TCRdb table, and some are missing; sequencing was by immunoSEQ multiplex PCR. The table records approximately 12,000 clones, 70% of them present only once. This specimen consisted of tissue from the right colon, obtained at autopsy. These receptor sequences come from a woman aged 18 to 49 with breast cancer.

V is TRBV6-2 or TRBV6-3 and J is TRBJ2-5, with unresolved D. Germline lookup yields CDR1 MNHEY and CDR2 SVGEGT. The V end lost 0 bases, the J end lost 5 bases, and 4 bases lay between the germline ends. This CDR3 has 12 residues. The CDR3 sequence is CASSYSPETQYF. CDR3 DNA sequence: TGTGCCAGCAGTTACTCGCCCGAGACCCAGTACTTC.

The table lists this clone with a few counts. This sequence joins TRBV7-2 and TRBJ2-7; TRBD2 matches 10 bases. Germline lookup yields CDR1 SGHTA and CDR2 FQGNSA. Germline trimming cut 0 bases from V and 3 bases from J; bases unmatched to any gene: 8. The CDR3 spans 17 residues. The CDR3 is CASSLARWRTSGYEQYF. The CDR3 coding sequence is TGTGCCAGCAGCTTAGCGCGTTGGAGGACTAGCGGCTACGAGCAGTACTTC.

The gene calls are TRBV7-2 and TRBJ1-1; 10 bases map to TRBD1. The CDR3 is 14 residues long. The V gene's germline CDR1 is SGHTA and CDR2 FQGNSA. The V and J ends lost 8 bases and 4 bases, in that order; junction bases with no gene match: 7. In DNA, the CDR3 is TGTGCCAGCGTCTTGGACAGGGGGGGCACTGAAGCTTTCTTT. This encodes CASVLDRGGTEAFF.

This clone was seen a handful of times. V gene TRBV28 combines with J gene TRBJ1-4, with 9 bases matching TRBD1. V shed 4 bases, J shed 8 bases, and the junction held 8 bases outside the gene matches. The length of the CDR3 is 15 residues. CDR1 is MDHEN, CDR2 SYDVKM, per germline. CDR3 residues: CASSSLGQGQEKLFF. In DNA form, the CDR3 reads TGTGCCAGCAGTTCCCTGGGACAGGGCCAGGAAAAACTGTTTTTT. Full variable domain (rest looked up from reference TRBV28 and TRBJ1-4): DVKVTQSSRYLVKRTGEKVFLECVQDMDHENMFWYRQDPGLGLRLIYFSYDVKMKEKGDIPEGYSVSREKKERFSLILESASTNQTSMYLCASSSLGQGQEKLFFGSGTQLSVL.

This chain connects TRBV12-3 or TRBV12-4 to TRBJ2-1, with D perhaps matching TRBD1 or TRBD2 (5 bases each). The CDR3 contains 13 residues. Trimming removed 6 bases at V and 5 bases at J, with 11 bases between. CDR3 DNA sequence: TGTGCCAGCAGATGGGACGTGGACAATGAGCAGTTCTTC. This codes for CASRWDVDNEQFF.

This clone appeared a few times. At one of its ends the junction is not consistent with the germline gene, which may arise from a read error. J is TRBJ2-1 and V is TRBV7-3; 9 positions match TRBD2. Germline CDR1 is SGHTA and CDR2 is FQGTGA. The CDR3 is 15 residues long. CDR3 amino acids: CASTLLAGAYNEQFF. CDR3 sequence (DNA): TGTGCCAGCACCTTACTAGCGGGTGCATACAATGAGCAGTTCTTC. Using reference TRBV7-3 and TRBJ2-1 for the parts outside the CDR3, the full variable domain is GAGVSQTPSNKVTEKGKYVELRCDPISGHTALYWYRQSLGQGPEFLIYFQGTGAADDSGLPNDRFFAVRPEGSVSTLKIQRTERGDSAVYLCASTLLAGAYNEQFFGPGTRLTVL.

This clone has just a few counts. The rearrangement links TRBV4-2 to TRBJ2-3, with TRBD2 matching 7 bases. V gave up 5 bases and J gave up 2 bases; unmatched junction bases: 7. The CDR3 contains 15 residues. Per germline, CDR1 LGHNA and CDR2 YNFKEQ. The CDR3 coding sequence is TGTGCCAGCAGCGACTCTAGCGGACCCACAGATACGCAGTATTTT. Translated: CASSDSSGPTDTQYF.

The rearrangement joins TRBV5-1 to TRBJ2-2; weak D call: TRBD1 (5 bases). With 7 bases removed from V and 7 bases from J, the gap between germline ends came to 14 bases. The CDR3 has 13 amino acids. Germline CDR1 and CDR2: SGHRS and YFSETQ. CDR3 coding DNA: TGCGCCAGCGAGGTGGGGCTGGGCGGGGAGCTGTTTTTT. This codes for CASEVGLGGELFF. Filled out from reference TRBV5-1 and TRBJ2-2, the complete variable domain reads KAGVTQTPRYLIKTRGQQVTLSCSPISGHRSVSWYQQTPGQGLQFLFEYFSETQRNKGNFPGRFSGRQFSNSRSEMNVSTLELGDSALYLCASEVGLGGELFFGEGSRLTVL.

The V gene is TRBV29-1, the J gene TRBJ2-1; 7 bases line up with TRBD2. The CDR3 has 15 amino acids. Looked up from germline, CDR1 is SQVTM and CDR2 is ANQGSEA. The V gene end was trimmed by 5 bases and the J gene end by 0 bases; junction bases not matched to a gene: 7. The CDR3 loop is CSVTGLTSSYNEQFF. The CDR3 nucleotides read TGCAGCGTTACGGGACTAACGAGCTCCTACAATGAGCAGTTCTTC.

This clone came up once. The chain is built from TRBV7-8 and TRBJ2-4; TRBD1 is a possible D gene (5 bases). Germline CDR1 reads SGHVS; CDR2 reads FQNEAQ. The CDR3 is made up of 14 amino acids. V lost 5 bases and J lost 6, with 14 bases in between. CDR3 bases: TGTGCCAGCAGCCCTTCGAGGACACCAAACATTCAGTACTTC. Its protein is CASSPSRTPNIQYF.

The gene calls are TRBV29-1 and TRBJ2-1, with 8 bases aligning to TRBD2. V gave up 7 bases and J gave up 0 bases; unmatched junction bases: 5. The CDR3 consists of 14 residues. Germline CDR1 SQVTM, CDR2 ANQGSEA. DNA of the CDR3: TGCAGCGCCGGAACTAGCGGCTCCTACAATGAGCAGTTCTTC. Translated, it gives CSAGTSGSYNEQFF.

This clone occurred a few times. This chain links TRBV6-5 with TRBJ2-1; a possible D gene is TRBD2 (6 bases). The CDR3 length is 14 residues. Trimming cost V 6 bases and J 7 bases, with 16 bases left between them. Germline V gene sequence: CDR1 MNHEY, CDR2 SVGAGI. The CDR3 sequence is CASRRDFDPNEQFF. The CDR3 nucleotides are TGTGCCAGCAGAAGGGACTTCGACCCTAATGAGCAGTTCTTC.

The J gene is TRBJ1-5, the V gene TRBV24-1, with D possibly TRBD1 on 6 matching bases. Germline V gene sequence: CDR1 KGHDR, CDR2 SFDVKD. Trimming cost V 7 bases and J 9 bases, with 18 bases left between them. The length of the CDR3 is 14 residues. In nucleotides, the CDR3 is TGTGCCACCAGCCCGAACAGGGATTCTGCGCCCCAGCATTTT. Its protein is CATSPNRDSAPQHF.

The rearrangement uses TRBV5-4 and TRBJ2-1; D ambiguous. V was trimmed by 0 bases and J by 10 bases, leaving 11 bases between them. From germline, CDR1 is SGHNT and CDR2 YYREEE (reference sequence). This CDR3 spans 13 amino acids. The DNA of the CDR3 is TGTGCCAGCAGCTTGGGTAGCAGGTACGAGCAGTTCTTC. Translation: CASSLGSRYEQFF.

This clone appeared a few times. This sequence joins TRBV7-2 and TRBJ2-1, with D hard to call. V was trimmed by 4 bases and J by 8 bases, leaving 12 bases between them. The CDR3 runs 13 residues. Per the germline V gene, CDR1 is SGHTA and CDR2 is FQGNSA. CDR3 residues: CASSWHIADEQFF. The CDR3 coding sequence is TGTGCCAGCAGCTGGCACATTGCCGATGAGCAGTTCTTC.

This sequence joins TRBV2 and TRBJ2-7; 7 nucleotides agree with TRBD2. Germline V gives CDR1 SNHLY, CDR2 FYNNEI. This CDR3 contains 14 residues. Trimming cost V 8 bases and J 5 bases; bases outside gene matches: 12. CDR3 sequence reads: CASARTRGGNEQYF. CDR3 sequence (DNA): TGTGCCAGCGCACGGACTAGGGGAGGAAACGAGCAGTACTTC.

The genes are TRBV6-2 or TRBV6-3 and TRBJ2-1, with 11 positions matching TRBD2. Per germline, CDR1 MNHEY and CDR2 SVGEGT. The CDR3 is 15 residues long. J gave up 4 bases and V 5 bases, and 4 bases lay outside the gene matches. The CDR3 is CASSPIAGGYNEQFF. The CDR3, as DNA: TGTGCCAGCAGTCCCATAGCGGGAGGGTACAATGAGCAGTTCTTC.

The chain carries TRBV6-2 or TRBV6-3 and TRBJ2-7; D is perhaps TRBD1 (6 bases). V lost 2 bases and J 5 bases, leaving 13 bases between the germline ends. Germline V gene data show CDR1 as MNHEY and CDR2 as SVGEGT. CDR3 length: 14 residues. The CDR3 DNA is TGTGCCAGCAGTTACGAGCCGACAGGAAACGAGCAGTACTTC. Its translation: CASSYEPTGNEQYF.

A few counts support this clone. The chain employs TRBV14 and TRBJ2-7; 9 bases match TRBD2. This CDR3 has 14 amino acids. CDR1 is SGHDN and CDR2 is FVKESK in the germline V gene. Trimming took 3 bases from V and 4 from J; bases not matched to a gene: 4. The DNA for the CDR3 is TGTGCCAGCAGCCAGGGACTAGCACTATACGAGCAGTACTTC. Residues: CASSQGLALYEQYF.

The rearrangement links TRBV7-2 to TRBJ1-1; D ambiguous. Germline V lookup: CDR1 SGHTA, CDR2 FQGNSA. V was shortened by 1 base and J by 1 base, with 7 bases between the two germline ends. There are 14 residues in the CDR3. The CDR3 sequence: CASSLGWQNTEAFF. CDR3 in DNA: TGTGCCAGCAGCTTAGGCTGGCAGAACACTGAAGCTTTCTTT.

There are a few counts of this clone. This CDR3 is CAWSVDSNQPQHF. CDR3 DNA: TGTGCCTGGAGTGTAGATAGCAATCAGCCCCAGCATTTT. V usage is TRBV30 and J usage is TRBJ1-5; D is ambiguous. This CDR3 spans 13 amino acids. V was clipped by 0 bases and J by 0 bases, with 3 bases between them. Germline CDR1 and CDR2: GTSNPN and SVGIG (reference sequence).

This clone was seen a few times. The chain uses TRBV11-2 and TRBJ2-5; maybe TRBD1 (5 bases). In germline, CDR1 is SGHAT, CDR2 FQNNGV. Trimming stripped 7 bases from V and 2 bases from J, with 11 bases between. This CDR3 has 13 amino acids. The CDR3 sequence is CASTFGAQETQYF. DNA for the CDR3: TGTGCCAGCACCTTTGGGGCTCAAGAGACCCAGTACTTC.

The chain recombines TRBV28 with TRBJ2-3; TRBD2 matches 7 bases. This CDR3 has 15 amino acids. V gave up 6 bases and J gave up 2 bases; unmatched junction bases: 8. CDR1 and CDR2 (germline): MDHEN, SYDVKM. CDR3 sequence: CASSLHAGDTDTQYF. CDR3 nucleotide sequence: TGTGCCAGCAGCCTGCACGCGGGGGACACAGATACGCAGTATTTT. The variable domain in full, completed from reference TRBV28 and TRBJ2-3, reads DVKVTQSSRYLVKRTGEKVFLECVQDMDHENMFWYRQDPGLGLRLIYFSYDVKMKEKGDIPEGYSVSREKKERFSLILESASTNQTSMYLCASSLHAGDTDTQYFGPGTRLTVL.

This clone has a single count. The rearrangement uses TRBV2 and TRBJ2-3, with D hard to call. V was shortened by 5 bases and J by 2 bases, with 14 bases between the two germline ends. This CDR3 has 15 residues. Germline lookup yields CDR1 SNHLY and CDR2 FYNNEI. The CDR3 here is CASSSDLWDTDTQYF. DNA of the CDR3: TGTGCCAGCAGTTCTGACCTTTGGGACACAGATACGCAGTATTTT.

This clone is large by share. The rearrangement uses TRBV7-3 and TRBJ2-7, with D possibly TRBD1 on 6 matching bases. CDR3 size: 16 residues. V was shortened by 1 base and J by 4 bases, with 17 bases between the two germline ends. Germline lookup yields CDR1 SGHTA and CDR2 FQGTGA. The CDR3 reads CASSLIPRDTGYEQYF. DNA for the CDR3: TGTGCCAGCAGCTTAATCCCCCGGGACACAGGTTACGAGCAGTACTTC.

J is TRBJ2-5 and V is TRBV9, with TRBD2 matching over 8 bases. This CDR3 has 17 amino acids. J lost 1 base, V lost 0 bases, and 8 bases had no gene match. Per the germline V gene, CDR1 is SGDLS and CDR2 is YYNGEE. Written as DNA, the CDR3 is TGTGCCAGCAGCGTAGGAGGGAGCGGGGGATCCCAAGAGACCCAGTACTTC. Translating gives CASSVGGSGGSQETQYF.

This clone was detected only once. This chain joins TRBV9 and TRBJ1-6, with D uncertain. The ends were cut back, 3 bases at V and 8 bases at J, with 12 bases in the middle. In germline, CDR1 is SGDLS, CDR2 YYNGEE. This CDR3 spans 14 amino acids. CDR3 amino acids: CASSDRYADSPLHF. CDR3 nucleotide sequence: TGTGCCAGCAGCGACCGGTATGCGGATTCACCCCTCCACTTT. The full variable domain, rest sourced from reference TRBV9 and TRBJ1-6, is DSGVTQTPKHLITATGQRVTLRCSPRSGDLSVYWYQQSLDQGLQFLIQYYNGEERAKGNILERFSAQQFPDLHSELNLSSLELGDSALYFCASSDRYADSPLHFGNGTRLTVT.